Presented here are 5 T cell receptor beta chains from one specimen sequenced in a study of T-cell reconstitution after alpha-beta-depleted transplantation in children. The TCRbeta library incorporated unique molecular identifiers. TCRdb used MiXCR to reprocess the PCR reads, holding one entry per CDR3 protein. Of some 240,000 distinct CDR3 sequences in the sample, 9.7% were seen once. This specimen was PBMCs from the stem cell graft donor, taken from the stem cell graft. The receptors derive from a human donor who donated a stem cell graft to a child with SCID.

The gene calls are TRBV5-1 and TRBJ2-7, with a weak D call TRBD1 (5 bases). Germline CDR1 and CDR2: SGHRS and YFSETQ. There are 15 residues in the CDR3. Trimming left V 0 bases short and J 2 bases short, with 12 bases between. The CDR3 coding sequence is TGCGCCAGCAGCTTGGACCCTGGGGCAGCCTACGAGCAGTACTTC. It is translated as CASSLDPGAAYEQYF.

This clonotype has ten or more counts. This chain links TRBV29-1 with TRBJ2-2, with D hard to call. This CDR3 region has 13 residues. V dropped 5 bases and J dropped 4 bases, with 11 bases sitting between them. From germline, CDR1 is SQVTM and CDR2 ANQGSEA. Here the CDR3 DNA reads TGCAGCGTTAGGAAGACGATCACCGGGGAGCTGTTTTTT. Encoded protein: CSVRKTITGELFF.

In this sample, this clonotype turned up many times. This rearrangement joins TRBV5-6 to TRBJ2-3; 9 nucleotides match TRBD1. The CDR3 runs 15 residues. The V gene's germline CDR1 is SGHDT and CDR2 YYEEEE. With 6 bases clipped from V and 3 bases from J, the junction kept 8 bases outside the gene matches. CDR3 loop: CASNPFGQGTDTQYF. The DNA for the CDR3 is TGTGCCAGCAACCCATTTGGACAGGGGACAGATACGCAGTATTTT.

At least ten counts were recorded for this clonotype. The CDR3 protein is CASAREAPGFYQETQYF. The CDR3 nucleotides read TGCGCCAGCGCCCGTGAAGCCCCAGGGTTCTACCAAGAGACCCAGTACTTC. The J gene is TRBJ2-5, the V gene TRBV5-1; TRBD1 is a possible D gene (5 bases). Deletions cut 7 bases from V and 0 bases from J, with 22 bases between. Germline V gene sequence: CDR1 SGHRS, CDR2 YFSETQ. The CDR3 sequence is 17 residues long.

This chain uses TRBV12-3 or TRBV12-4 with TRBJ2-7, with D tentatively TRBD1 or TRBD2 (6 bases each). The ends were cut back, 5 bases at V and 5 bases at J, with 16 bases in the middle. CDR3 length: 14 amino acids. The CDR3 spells CASSLTGTHDEQYF. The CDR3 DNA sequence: TGTGCCAGCAGTCTCACAGGGACTCACGACGAGCAGTACTTC.